These 20 T cell receptor beta chains originate from one sample sequenced in a study of cytomegalovirus exposure and HLA in healthy donors. The primer mix had 60 Vbeta and 13 Jbeta primers. Using immunoSEQ multiplex PCR, the repertoire was profiled, and TCRdb retains in-frame clones only, with some absent. This repertoire shows approximately 110,000 clones, 74% found once; its top ten account for roughly 4%. The specimen sequenced was PBMCs. These receptors all come from a woman in her fifties or sixties in good health and CMV-seropositive.

A remark on this clone: This sample includes further DNA sequences coding for the same CDR3. J is TRBJ1-1 and V is TRBV5-4, with D perhaps TRBD1 (5 bases). CDR1 SGHNT and CDR2 YYREEE come from the germline V gene (reference sequence). V was pared by 0 bases and J by 6 bases, with 15 bases between. The CDR3 length is 15 residues. The CDR3 sequence: CASSLGGRMNPEAFF. The CDR3 region has the DNA TGTGCCAGCAGCTTGGGGGGCAGGATGAATCCTGAAGCTTTCTTT.

The V call is TRBV5-1, the J call TRBJ2-1; D might be TRBD1 (7 bases). Between the trimmed V and J ends, which lost 7 bases and 7 bases, there was a span of 18 bases. The CDR3 totals 14 residues. Looked up from germline, CDR1 is SGHRS and CDR2 is YFSETQ. The chain's CDR3 is CASATPGGHNEQFF. CDR3 DNA sequence: TGCGCCAGCGCAACCCCAGGGGGGCATAATGAGCAGTTCTTC.

Regarding this clone: The sample holds other DNA sequences that translate to the same CDR3. This chain links TRBV7-2 with TRBJ1-5, with a possible D match to TRBD1 (5 bases). V was cut by 1 base and J by 4 bases, with 5 bases left in between. Germline V CDR1 and CDR2: SGHTA, FQGNSA. This CDR3 spans 13 amino acids. For the CDR3, the DNA is TGTGCCAGCAGCTTAGACAGGAATCAGCCCCAGCATTTT. This translates into CASSLDRNQPQHF.

V gene TRBV7-9 combines with J gene TRBJ2-5; D is perhaps TRBD1 (5 bases). V lost 1 base and J 2 bases, leaving 14 bases between the germline ends. The germline V gene has CDR1 SEHNR and CDR2 FQNEAQ (reference sequence). There are 16 residues in the CDR3. The CDR3 region is CASSLGGAIRQETQYF. CDR3 nucleotides: TGTGCCAGCAGCTTAGGTGGGGCAATTCGGCAAGAGACCCAGTACTTC.

This sequence joins TRBV5-6 and TRBJ2-5, with 7 bases lining up with TRBD1. The germline V gene has CDR1 SGHDT and CDR2 YYEEEE. J lost 5 bases, V lost 5 bases, and 6 bases had no gene match. The CDR3 sequence is 13 residues long. The CDR3 protein is CASRRQGRETQYF. CDR3 nucleotide sequence: TGTGCCAGCAGACGACAGGGTCGCGAGACCCAGTACTTC.

The chain links TRBV10-3 to TRBJ2-3; the D is unclear. In germline, CDR1 is ENHRY, CDR2 SYGVKD. This CDR3 has 14 residues. V was pared by 4 bases and J by 6 bases, with 14 bases between. The CDR3 region has the DNA TGTGCCATCAGTGCCCCTTCAGAACAGGATACGCAGTATTTT. Protein sequence: CAISAPSEQDTQYF.

J is TRBJ2-7 and V is TRBV19, with D possibly TRBD2 on 5 matching bases. Per the germline V gene, CDR1 is LNHDA and CDR2 is SQIVND (reference sequence). There are 12 residues in the CDR3. V dropped 5 bases and J dropped 6 bases, with 11 bases sitting between them. The CDR3 nucleotides are TGTGCCAGTAGTGGTTTACGGGGCGAGCAGTACTTC. Protein sequence: CASSGLRGEQYF.

The chain uses TRBV7-8 and TRBJ2-3; no firm D call. From germline, CDR1 is SGHVS and CDR2 FQNEAQ. Trimming pared 3 bases from V and 5 bases from J, leaving 6 bases between. This CDR3 has 12 residues. CDR3 in DNA: TGTGCCAGCAGCTTTGCGAGAGATACGCAGTATTTT. This codes for CASSFARDTQYF.

The chain uses TRBV7-9 and TRBJ1-2; D gene uncertain. Germline CDR1 SEHNR, CDR2 FQNEAQ (reference sequence). This CDR3 contains 12 residues. Trimming shortened V by 4 bases and J by 6 bases, and 9 bases separated the two germline ends. The CDR3 sequence is CASSSLSDGYTF. CDR3 sequence (DNA): TGTGCCAGCAGCTCTCTTTCGGATGGCTACACCTTC.

This clone was seen a few times. This rearrangement joins TRBV4-1 to TRBJ2-2; possibly TRBD2 for D (5 bases). Per the germline V gene, CDR1 is MGHRA and CDR2 is YSYEKL. The germline V and J ends were trimmed by 1 base and 7 bases, with 16 bases remaining between them. The CDR3 has 16 amino acids. CDR3 region: CASSQGARTGIGELFF. The CDR3 region has the DNA TGCGCCAGCAGCCAAGGTGCACGAACCGGGATCGGGGAGCTGTTTTTT.

The gene calls are TRBV20-1 and TRBJ2-1; D remains unclear. The V and J ends lost 3 bases and 9 bases respectively, with 6 bases between them. CDR1 and CDR2 (germline): DFQATT, SNEGSKA (reference sequence). This CDR3 has 10 amino acids. CDR3 sequence: CSASSTEQFF. DNA of the CDR3: TGCAGTGCTAGTAGCACTGAGCAGTTCTTC.

The chain is built from TRBV5-4 and TRBJ1-2, with TRBD1 matching 10 bases. The CDR3 totals 14 residues. V was clipped by 10 bases and J by 5 bases; unmatched bases: 11. Germline CDR1 reads SGHNT; CDR2 reads YYREEE (reference sequence). This CDR3 reads CAYLWDRGIYGYTF. Written as DNA, the CDR3 is TGTGCCTATCTTTGGGACAGGGGAATATATGGCTACACCTTC. The whole variable domain, filled in from reference TRBV5-4 and TRBJ1-2, reads ETGVTQSPTHLIKTRGQQVTLRCSSQSGHNTVSWYQQALGQGPQFIFQYYREEENGRGNFPPRFSGLQFPNYSSELNVNALELDDSALYLCAYLWDRGIYGYTFGSGTRLTVV.

The chain links TRBV27 to TRBJ2-7; the match to TRBD1 covers 7 bases. Germline V gene data show CDR1 as MNHEY and CDR2 as SMNVEV (reference sequence). V shed 6 bases, J shed 7 bases, and the junction held 9 bases outside the gene matches. CDR3 length equals 13 residues. The CDR3 protein is CASSTGQLGEQYF. The CDR3 DNA reads as TGTGCCAGCAGCACGGGACAGTTGGGGGAGCAGTACTTC.

V is TRBV9 and J is TRBJ1-4; the match to TRBD1 covers 7 bases. The V gene end was trimmed by 4 bases and the J gene end by 0 bases; junction bases not matched to a gene: 6. The CDR3 extends over 16 amino acids. Germline CDR1 and CDR2: SGDLS and YYNGEE. In DNA, the CDR3 is TGTGCCAGCAGCCCCAGGGGGGACGCAACTAATGAAAAACTGTTTTTT. Its translation: CASSPRGDATNEKLFF. Drawing the rest from reference TRBV9 and TRBJ1-4, the complete variable domain is DSGVTQTPKHLITATGQRVTLRCSPRSGDLSVYWYQQSLDQGLQFLIQYYNGEERAKGNILERFSAQQFPDLHSELNLSSLELGDSALYFCASSPRGDATNEKLFFGSGTQLSVL.

The V gene is TRBV7-9, the J gene TRBJ2-3; 7 nucleotides align to TRBD1. Germline CDR1 is SEHNR and CDR2 is FQNEAQ (reference sequence). Trimming removed 3 bases from V and 3 bases from J; junction bases left unmatched: 9. The CDR3 runs 16 residues. This chain's CDR3 is CASSLDRDRSTDTQYF. The DNA of the CDR3 is TGTGCCAGCAGCTTGGACCGGGACAGAAGTACAGATACGCAGTATTTT.

V usage is TRBV6-1 and J usage is TRBJ1-2; D remains unclear. Between the trimmed V and J ends, which lost 2 bases and 0 bases, there was a span of 4 bases. This CDR3 comprises 13 residues. Germline V gene lookup returns CDR1 MNHNS and CDR2 SASEGT. Here the CDR3 DNA reads TGTGCCAGCAGTGAAATCTCTAACTATGGCTACACCTTC. As protein: CASSEISNYGYTF.

This chain joins TRBV5-1 and TRBJ1-2, with a tentative D call TRBD1 (6 bases). Germline CDR1 and CDR2: SGHRS and YFSETQ. V lost 4 bases, J lost 1 base, and 11 bases lay in between. This CDR3 region has 14 residues. The CDR3 DNA sequence: TGCGCCAGCAGCCAACAAGGGGGTAACTATGGCTACACCTTC. Translation: CASSQQGGNYGYTF.

This clone was seen once. This rearrangement joins TRBV27 to TRBJ2-1; D is ambiguous. The V end lost 0 bases, the J end lost 5 bases, and 8 bases lay between the germline ends. The CDR3 is 14 residues long. In germline, CDR1 is MNHEY, CDR2 SMNVEV (reference sequence). CDR3 DNA sequence: TGTGCCAGCAGTTTATCGGGCGTGCACAATGAGCAGTTCTTC. It codes for CASSLSGVHNEQFF.

The chain recombines TRBV7-9 with TRBJ2-5, with TRBD2 as a possible D gene (6 bases). Looked up from germline, CDR1 is SEHNR and CDR2 is FQNEAQ (reference sequence). There are 16 residues in the CDR3. Trimming shortened V by 4 bases and J by 11 bases, and 26 bases separated the two germline ends. CDR3: CASSSVGGPTEREQYF. CDR3 sequence (DNA): TGTGCCAGCAGCTCAGTGGGGGGACCTACGGAAAGGGAGCAGTACTTC.

The chain links TRBV30 to TRBJ2-4, with TRBD2 matching 9 bases. Losses at the gene ends were 5 bases for V and 1 base for J; bases not matched to a gene: 6. Germline V gene lookup returns CDR1 GTSNPN and CDR2 SVGIG (reference sequence). The CDR3 spans 15 residues. The CDR3 DNA follows: TGTGCCTGGGACGGCGGGGGGGCGGCCAAAAACATTCAGTACTTC. Protein sequence: CAWDGGGAAKNIQYF.